One sample yielded the 22 T cell receptor beta chains listed below, sequenced in a study of early T cells in non-severe SARS-CoV-2 infection. One entry per CDR3 protein results from TCRdb running MiXCR on the 5' RACE reads. This sample has 85,000 to 100,000 distinct CDR3 sequences, with 13% found just once. Sequencing input: whole blood. Receptor source: an adult who was a healthcare worker with PCR-confirmed SARS-CoV-2 infection or an uninfected control (not recorded which).

The V call is TRBV6-1, the J call TRBJ2-2; tentative D call: TRBD2 (7 bases). Trimming cost V 8 bases and J 6 bases, with 16 bases left between them. The CDR3 is 14 residues long. Germline V CDR1 and CDR2: MNHNS, SASEGT. The CDR3 reads CASFWRGGPGELFF. CDR3 DNA sequence: TGTGCCAGCTTTTGGAGGGGGGGCCCCGGGGAGCTGTTTTTT.

The rearrangement uses TRBV5-5 and TRBJ2-2, with TRBD2 as a possible D gene (5 bases). Germline V gene sequence: CDR1 SGHKS, CDR2 YYEKEE (reference sequence). The V and J ends lost 7 bases and 7 bases respectively, with 8 bases between them. This CDR3 has 11 amino acids. The CDR3 sequence: CASPGNGELFF. The CDR3 region has the DNA TGTGCCAGCCCGGGGAACGGGGAGCTGTTTTTT.

The chain couples TRBV4-1 to TRBJ2-1, with 7 bases fitting TRBD2. The CDR3 contains 15 residues. Germline lookup yields CDR1 MGHRA and CDR2 YSYEKL. The trim removed 1 base at V and 8 bases at J, leaving 8 bases unmatched. For the CDR3, the DNA is TGCGCCAGCAGCCAAGGGGGTGCGGGGGAGGATGAGCAGTTCTTC. As protein: CASSQGGAGEDEQFF.

This clonotype was seen at least ten times. The V call is TRBV7-6, the J call TRBJ2-1; 7 nucleotides match TRBD2. Germline loops: CDR1 SGHVS, CDR2 FNYEAQ. V was clipped by 4 bases and J by 3 bases; unmatched bases: 9. The CDR3 extends over 16 amino acids. The CDR3, as DNA: TGTGCCAGCAGCTCCCCGCAGCGGGGCCGCTACAATGAGCAGTTCTTC. This gives the protein CASSSPQRGRYNEQFF.

At least ten counts were recorded for this clonotype. The chain employs TRBV29-1 and TRBJ2-2; TRBD1 matches at 9 bases. The germline gives CDR1 SQVTM, CDR2 ANQGSEA. The CDR3 is 14 amino acids. With 4 bases clipped from V and 0 bases from J, the junction kept 0 bases outside the gene matches. This CDR3 is CSVGTGANTGELFF. As DNA, the CDR3 is TGCAGCGTTGGGACAGGGGCGAACACCGGGGAGCTGTTTTTT.

This clonotype was seen repeatedly, ten times or more. This sequence joins TRBV20-1 and TRBJ1-3; D is uncertain. The germline gives CDR1 DFQATT, CDR2 SNEGSKA (reference sequence). The germline V and J ends were trimmed by 0 bases and 4 bases, with 13 bases remaining between them. The CDR3 consists of 15 residues. CDR3 amino acids: CSARDGNSYGNTIYF. The CDR3 DNA is TGCAGTGCTAGAGATGGGAACAGCTACGGAAACACCATATATTTT.

This clonotype was detected only a few times. V is TRBV20-1 and J is TRBJ2-3, with 9 positions matching TRBD1. Germline V gives CDR1 DFQATT, CDR2 SNEGSKA (reference sequence). This CDR3 contains 17 residues. After removal of 5 bases from V and 5 bases from J, the junction contained 17 bases not matched to a gene. Written as DNA, the CDR3 is TGCAGTGCTGAGTCCCGGACAGGGGATGGTCTCAGAGATACGCAGTATTTT. Protein sequence: CSAESRTGDGLRDTQYF.

Concerning this clonotype: This may stem from a read error, because a much larger clone lies one nucleotide away. The chain employs TRBV4-2 and TRBJ2-2; the match to TRBD2 covers 10 bases. The trim removed 5 bases at V and 2 bases at J, leaving 11 bases unmatched. In germline, CDR1 is LGHNA, CDR2 YNFKEQ. This CDR3 contains 18 residues. CDR3 amino acids: CASSFPTSGASNTGELFF. CDR3 DNA: TGTGCCAGCAGCTTTCCAACTAGCGGGGCTTCAAACACCGGGGAGCTGTTTTTT.

Ten or more counts support this clonotype. The chain is built from TRBV12-3 or TRBV12-4 and TRBJ2-5; TRBD1 might be the D (6 bases). CDR3 length equals 12 residues. V lost 5 bases, J lost 5 bases, and 9 bases lay in between. The DNA for the CDR3 is TGTGCCAGCAGTCGTGACAGGGAGACCCAGTACTTC. Its translation: CASSRDRETQYF.

This clonotype showed up many times. V is TRBV21-1 and J is TRBJ2-2; the table's D call of TRBD1 was not tested on the DNA. TRBV21-1 has pseudogene status. The CDR3 contains 16 residues. The CDR3 reads CASSALAGQCTGELFF. In nucleotides, the CDR3 is TGTGCCAGCAGCGCCCTTGCGGGACAGTGCACCGGGGAGCTGTTTTTT.

This clonotype has at least ten counts. The chain combines TRBV27 with TRBJ2-7; 10 nucleotides agree with TRBD1. After removal of 2 bases from V and 6 bases from J, the junction contained 1 base not matched to a gene. This CDR3 region has 13 residues. CDR1 is MNHEY and CDR2 is SMNVEV in the germline V gene (reference sequence). CDR3 nucleotide sequence: TGTGCCAGCAGTTTAAGGACAGGGGGCGAGCAGTACTTC. Protein sequence: CASSLRTGGEQYF.

The sample holds a few counts of this clonotype. This CDR3 is CSVAGVLRETQYF. The CDR3 coding sequence is TGCAGCGTTGCCGGGGTTCTGAGAGAGACCCAGTACTTC. This chain links TRBV29-1 with TRBJ2-5; TRBD2 might be the D (5 bases). CDR1 and CDR2 (germline): SQVTM, ANQGSEA. The V and J ends lost 4 bases and 4 bases respectively, with 13 bases between them. The CDR3 covers 13 residues.

The V gene is TRBV7-9, the J gene TRBJ1-4; TRBD1 is a possible D gene (5 bases). Trimming left V 5 bases short and J 0 bases short, with 10 bases between. CDR1 is SEHNR and CDR2 is FQNEAQ in the germline V gene (reference sequence). The CDR3 sequence is 15 residues long. In nucleotides, the CDR3 is TGTGCCAGCAGCCGCGTGGGGGCAACTAATGAAAAACTGTTTTTT. Translating it yields CASSRVGATNEKLFF.

The V and J genes are TRBV6-2 or TRBV6-3 and TRBJ2-3; 13 bases line up with TRBD2. This CDR3 has 15 residues. In germline, CDR1 is MNHEY, CDR2 SVGEGT. Trimming at V came to 5 bases and at J to 3 bases, leaving 2 bases not matched to a gene. DNA for the CDR3: TGTGCCAGCAGTCGGACTAGCGGGAGTACAGATACGCAGTATTTT. This sequence encodes CASSRTSGSTDTQYF.

A remark on this clonotype: An end of the junction does not agree with germline; a read error may underlie this. The rearrangement links TRBV18 to TRBJ2-3, with 9 bases that match TRBD1. Germline CDR1 and CDR2: KGHSH and LQKENI. CDR3 length: 16 amino acids. CDR3 residues: CASSPKQGAGTDAQYF. CDR3 DNA sequence: TGTGCCAGCTCACCTAAACAGGGGGCCGGGACAGATGCGCAGTATTTT.

The chain couples TRBV5-4 to TRBJ2-1; perhaps D is TRBD1 or TRBD2 (5 bases each). The V end was cut by 3 bases, the J end by 5 bases, with 15 bases between. The CDR3 is 15 residues long. Germline V gene lookup returns CDR1 SGHNT and CDR2 YYREEE (reference sequence). This chain's CDR3 is CASSSPGRWDNEQFF. The DNA for the CDR3 is TGTGCCAGCAGCTCTCCAGGGAGATGGGACAATGAGCAGTTCTTC.

This clonotype was recorded a few times. The CDR3 sequence is CASSRASRGGNEKLFF. In DNA form, the CDR3 reads TGCGCCAGCAGCCGAGCCTCCAGGGGCGGGAATGAAAAACTGTTTTTT. V usage is TRBV4-1 and J usage is TRBJ1-4; the D gene is possibly TRBD1 (6 bases). The CDR3 consists of 16 residues. The V and J ends lost 4 bases and 5 bases respectively, with 17 bases between them. The V gene's germline CDR1 is MGHRA and CDR2 YSYEKL.

DNA for the CDR3: TGTGCCAGCAGTGAAGGGCCAGTAGTCAATCAGCCCCAGCATTTT. Translation: CASSEGPVVNQPQHF. This chain connects TRBV6-1 to TRBJ1-5; D remains unclear. Germline CDR1 is MNHNS and CDR2 is SASEGT. Trimming took 1 base from V and 3 from J, leaving 10 bases between them. The CDR3 has 15 amino acids.

This clonotype was seen just once. This chain joins TRBV29-1 and TRBJ2-5, with no clear D. The CDR3 contains 10 residues. Trimming left V 4 bases short and J 4 bases short, with 4 bases between. CDR1 SQVTM and CDR2 ANQGSEA come from the germline V gene. The CDR3, as DNA: TGCAGCGTTGGTTCAGAGACCCAGTACTTC. Residues: CSVGSETQYF. Using reference TRBV29-1 and TRBJ2-5 for the parts outside the CDR3, the full variable domain is SAVISQKPSRDICQRGTSLTIQCQVDSQVTMMFWYRQQPGQSLTLIATANQGSEATYESGFVIDKFPISRPNLTFSTLTVSNMSPEDSSIYLCSVGSETQYFGPGTRLLVL.

In its sample, this clonotype was seen many times. The rearrangement joins TRBV18 to TRBJ1-2; D not resolved. The V gene lost 2 bases and the J gene lost 0 bases, with 10 bases spanning the gap. The V gene's germline CDR1 is KGHSH and CDR2 LQKENI. The CDR3 is made up of 15 amino acids. This CDR3 reads CASSPFGDANYGYTF. CDR3 nucleotides: TGTGCCAGCTCACCATTCGGCGACGCTAACTATGGCTACACCTTC.

The V and J genes are TRBV29-1 and TRBJ2-1; 8 nucleotides align to TRBD1. From germline, CDR1 is SQVTM and CDR2 ANQGSEA. This CDR3 is built from 14 residues. The V and J ends lost 3 bases and 7 bases, in that order; junction bases with no gene match: 8. Here the CDR3 reads CSVDYRTGLNEQFF. DNA for the CDR3: TGCAGCGTTGACTACCGGACAGGGCTGAATGAGCAGTTCTTC.

The V gene is TRBV20-1, the J gene TRBJ1-1; D perhaps matches TRBD1 (6 bases). This CDR3 is built from 15 residues. The V end was cut by 3 bases, the J end by 5 bases, with 19 bases between. Germline V CDR1 and CDR2: DFQATT, SNEGSKA (reference sequence). The CDR3 here is CSARSTGFGRTEAFF. The CDR3 nucleotides are TGCAGTGCTAGGAGTACAGGGTTCGGGCGGACTGAAGCTTTCTTT.